A single sample is the source of the 32 T cell receptor beta chains below, sequenced in a study of cytomegalovirus exposure and HLA in healthy donors. 13 Jbeta primers and 60 Vbeta primers were used for the PCR. Libraries were prepared by immunoSEQ multiplex PCR; TCRdb keeps only in-frame clonotypes and omits some of them. This table holds about 250,000 clones, around two thirds found once. Sequenced: PBMCs. All receptors come from a female donor in good health and CMV-seronegative.

The V call is TRBV6-1, the J call TRBJ1-5; D possibly corresponds to TRBD1 (5 bases). Trimming cost V 0 bases and J 4 bases, with 13 bases left between them. Per germline, CDR1 MNHNS and CDR2 SASEGT. The CDR3 is made up of 16 amino acids. The CDR3 loop reads CASSEAPRAGNQPQHF. CDR3 nucleotides: TGTGCCAGCAGTGAAGCGCCCAGGGCGGGGAATCAGCCCCAGCATTTT.

The chain recombines TRBV29-1 with TRBJ2-7, with 7 positions matching TRBD2. Trimming took 4 bases from V and 6 from J; bases not matched to a gene: 9. In germline, CDR1 is SQVTM, CDR2 ANQGSEA. CDR3 length: 13 amino acids. In DNA form, the CDR3 reads TGCAGCGTTGGGGCAGCGGGATTCGGCGAGCAGTACTTC. Protein sequence: CSVGAAGFGEQYF.

The J gene is TRBJ2-7, the V gene TRBV2, with a possible D match to TRBD1 (6 bases). Trimming removed 3 bases at V and 3 bases at J, with 9 bases between. CDR3 length: 13 amino acids. CDR1 is SNHLY, CDR2 FYNNEI, per germline. CDR3 nucleotides: TGTGCCAGCAGTGATGGGGACATCTACGAGCAGTACTTC. Translated: CASSDGDIYEQYF.

This chain connects TRBV5-1 to TRBJ2-7, with TRBD2 as a possible D gene (6 bases). The V end lost 2 bases, the J end lost 2 bases, and 14 bases lay between the germline ends. Germline-derived CDR1 and CDR2 are SGHRS and YFSETQ. The CDR3 is 15 amino acids. The CDR3 reads CASSLTGSFPYEQYF. Written as DNA, the CDR3 is TGCGCCAGCAGCTTAACCGGGAGTTTCCCCTACGAGCAGTACTTC.

A single count supports this clone. This chain joins TRBV6-6 and TRBJ2-7; weak D call: TRBD2 (7 bases). The V gene's germline CDR1 is MNHNY and CDR2 SVGAGI (reference sequence). V gave up 8 bases and J gave up 6 bases, with 14 bases separating them. CDR3 size: 12 residues. The CDR3 DNA follows: TGTGCCAGCGGGAGGGGGGGAGGCGAGCAGTACTTC. Translating gives CASGRGGGEQYF.

This clone appeared a single time. The CDR3 loop is CASRPAGIRQTAYYEQYF. The CDR3, as DNA: TGTGCCAGCAGGCCTGCTGGGATAAGACAGACCGCTTACTACGAGCAGTACTTC. The V and J genes are TRBV7-2 and TRBJ2-7; the D gene is possibly TRBD1 (5 bases). Germline V gene lookup returns CDR1 SGHTA and CDR2 FQGNSA. V lost 6 bases and J 3 bases, leaving 27 bases between the germline ends. The CDR3 runs 18 residues.

V is TRBV19 and J is TRBJ2-7; 8 bases match TRBD1. Trimming took 7 bases from V and 3 from J; bases not matched to a gene: 2. This CDR3 comprises 12 residues. Germline CDR1 and CDR2: LNHDA and SQIVND (reference sequence). CDR3 DNA: TGTGCCAGTATGGGACAGGACTACGAGCAGTACTTC. This encodes CASMGQDYEQYF.

J is TRBJ1-2 and V is TRBV11-2; 7 bases match TRBD1. The V gene end was trimmed by 2 bases and the J gene end by 2 bases; junction bases not matched to a gene: 8. Germline V gene data show CDR1 as SGHAT and CDR2 as FQNNGV. The CDR3 has 16 residues. CDR3 in DNA: TGTGCCAGCAGCTTAAACTCTCTGACAGGGAACTATGGCTACACCTTC. This sequence encodes CASSLNSLTGNYGYTF. Looking up the rest from reference TRBV11-2 and TRBJ1-2 gives the full variable domain: EAGVAQSPRYKIIEKRQSVAFWCNPISGHATLYWYQQILGQGPKLLIQFQNNGVVDDSQLPKDRFSAERLKGVDSTLKIQPAKLEDSAVYLCASSLNSLTGNYGYTFGSGTRLTVV.

In nucleotides, the CDR3 is TGTGCCAGCAGTGACTCCGGCAGGGGCAATGAGCAGTTCTTC. Its protein is CASSDSGRGNEQFF. V usage is TRBV6-4 and J usage is TRBJ2-1, with D maybe TRBD1 (6 bases). V lost 0 bases and J lost 6, with 9 bases in between. CDR3 length: 14 residues. The germline gives CDR1 MRHNA, CDR2 SNTAGT.

V gene TRBV5-1 combines with J gene TRBJ1-1; 10 nucleotides agree with TRBD1. This CDR3 contains 17 residues. CDR1 SGHRS and CDR2 YFSETQ come from the germline V gene. V lost 3 bases to trimming and J lost 0 bases; unmatched junction nucleotides: 8. The CDR3 spells CASSSGQGTFMNTEAFF. The CDR3, as DNA: TGCGCCAGCAGCTCGGGACAGGGGACCTTCATGAACACTGAAGCTTTCTTT.

J is TRBJ1-1 and V is TRBV6-1; D ambiguous. Trimming removed 4 bases at V and 5 bases at J, with 5 bases between. The length of the CDR3 is 11 residues. Germline CDR1 and CDR2: MNHNS and SASEGT. As DNA, the CDR3 is TGTGCCAGCAGTGTTCAGACTGAAGCTTTCTTT. This sequence encodes CASSVQTEAFF.

This clone was detected once. The chain employs TRBV11-1 and TRBJ2-2, with 15 bases matching TRBD2. Germline trimming cut 3 bases from V and 5 bases from J; bases unmatched to any gene: 10. This CDR3 spans 19 amino acids. In germline, CDR1 is SGHAT, CDR2 FQDESV (reference sequence). The CDR3 is CASSLSSGLAGGRTGELFF. The CDR3, as DNA: TGTGCCAGCAGCTTGTCCTCGGGACTAGCGGGAGGACGGACCGGGGAGCTGTTTTTT.

This clone was detected only a few times. V gene TRBV19 combines with J gene TRBJ2-1, with 11 bases aligning to TRBD2. Germline CDR1 and CDR2: LNHDA and SQIVND (reference sequence). Trimming cost V 10 bases and J 4 bases; bases outside gene matches: 3. This CDR3 comprises 13 residues. The CDR3 region is CATGTSGYNEQFF. The CDR3 DNA is TGTGCCACTGGGACTAGCGGATACAATGAGCAGTTCTTC.

The table lists this clone with a few counts. The chain uses TRBV28 and TRBJ2-5, with D possibly TRBD1 on 6 matching bases. This CDR3 has 15 residues. CDR1 and CDR2 (germline): MDHEN, SYDVKM. V was clipped by 2 bases and J by 3 bases, with 13 bases between them. The CDR3 loop is CASSLGGARKETQYF. The CDR3 DNA follows: TGTGCCAGCAGTTTAGGGGGCGCCAGGAAAGAGACCCAGTACTTC.

The rearrangement links TRBV19 to TRBJ2-2; TRBD1 matches at 7 bases. CDR1 and CDR2 (germline): LNHDA, SQIVND (reference sequence). V was pared by 3 bases and J by 4 bases, with 5 bases of the junction left unmatched. CDR3 length equals 15 residues. CDR3 sequence: CASSIRTGATGELFF. CDR3 nucleotides: TGTGCCAGTAGTATCCGGACAGGAGCCACCGGGGAGCTGTTTTTT.

The chain uses TRBV27 and TRBJ1-1; 8 nucleotides match TRBD1. V trimming: 5 bases; J trimming: 8 bases; junction bases outside the gene matches: 7. The CDR3 contains 13 residues. The germline CDR1 and CDR2 sequences are MNHEY and SMNVEV (reference sequence). This CDR3 is CASSPRRTGEAFF. DNA of the CDR3: TGTGCCAGCAGTCCCCGTCGGACAGGGGAAGCTTTCTTT.

The chain is built from TRBV11-3 and TRBJ1-1; no reliable D call. The CDR3 totals 13 residues. Looked up from germline, CDR1 is SGHNT and CDR2 is YENEEA. Trimming stripped 2 bases from V and 2 bases from J, with 6 bases between. CDR3 sequence: CASSLSVNTEAFF. DNA of the CDR3: TGTGCCAGCAGCTTATCAGTTAACACTGAAGCTTTCTTT.

V and J are TRBV21-1 and TRBJ2-1; TRBD2 is taken as the D call from the table, unchecked against the DNA. TRBV21-1 is assigned pseudogene status. The CDR3 consists of 13 residues. CDR3 coding DNA: TGTGCCAGCTCCGCGGGGGGGAGGAATGAGCAGTTCTTC. This encodes CASSAGGRNEQFF.

The CDR3 DNA follows: TGTGCCAGCAGCGTAGAGGACAGCAGTCTCGAAGCTTTCTTT. Protein: CASSVEDSSLEAFF. The J gene is TRBJ1-1, the V gene TRBV9, with a tentative D call TRBD1 (6 bases). The germline V gene has CDR1 SGDLS and CDR2 YYNGEE. V was cut by 0 bases and J by 8 bases, with 14 bases left in between. The CDR3 runs to 14 residues. The entire variable domain, with the rest obtained from reference TRBV9 and TRBJ1-1, is as follows: DSGVTQTPKHLITATGQRVTLRCSPRSGDLSVYWYQQSLDQGLQFLIQYYNGEERAKGNILERFSAQQFPDLHSELNLSSLELGDSALYFCASSVEDSSLEAFFGQGTRLTVV.

The chain carries TRBV11-2 and TRBJ2-7; 7 bases fit TRBD2. V was clipped by 2 bases and J by 2 bases; unmatched bases: 6. The CDR3 is 15 amino acids. Per germline, CDR1 SGHAT and CDR2 FQNNGV. CDR3 DNA sequence: TGTGCCAGCAGCTTATCGCCTAGCGGAACCTACGAGCAGTACTTC. Protein sequence: CASSLSPSGTYEQYF.

This clone was counted once. The chain links TRBV6-6 to TRBJ2-7; the match to TRBD1 covers 7 bases. Per the germline V gene, CDR1 is MNHNY and CDR2 is SVGAGI (reference sequence). Trimming removed 6 bases from V and 0 bases from J; junction bases left unmatched: 8. This CDR3 has 15 amino acids. The chain's CDR3 is CASSLTGAGSYEQYF. The DNA of the CDR3 is TGTGCCAGCAGCCTAACAGGGGCCGGCTCCTACGAGCAGTACTTC.

This sequence joins TRBV5-6 and TRBJ1-1, with D perhaps matching TRBD1 (6 bases). V shed 2 bases and J shed 4 bases, with 9 bases lying between them. CDR1 is SGHDT and CDR2 is YYEEEE in the germline V gene. This CDR3 is built from 13 residues. The DNA for the CDR3 is TGTGCCAGCAGCTTACAAGGGGGCACTGAAGCTTTCTTT. It specifies CASSLQGGTEAFF.

The V call is TRBV7-9, the J call TRBJ2-3; TRBD2 agrees at 9 bases. The germline V gene encodes CDR1 SEHNR and CDR2 FQNEAQ (reference sequence). The CDR3 runs 18 residues. Trimming cost V 4 bases and J 4 bases; bases outside gene matches: 15. CDR3 sequence (DNA): TGTGCCAGCAGCTCAAGCATCCTAGCGGGAAAGCACGCAGATACGCAGTATTTT. It yields the protein CASSSSILAGKHADTQYF.

Comment on this clone: Sequence at one end of the junction differs from germline and may be a read error. CDR3 sequence: CASSVITSSTDTQYF. The CDR3 coding sequence is TGTGCCAGCAGTGTCATAACTTCTAGCACGGATACGCAGTATTTT. This chain joins TRBV6-1 and TRBJ2-3, with TRBD2 as a possible D gene (5 bases). CDR3 length: 15 residues. Germline CDR1 and CDR2: MNHNS and SASEGT.

The chain couples TRBV7-6 to TRBJ2-7; TRBD2 might be the D (6 bases). CDR3 length: 15 amino acids. With 4 bases removed from V and 2 bases from J, the gap between germline ends came to 15 bases. Germline V lookup: CDR1 SGHVS, CDR2 FNYEAQ. This chain's CDR3 is CASSWRGGVTYEQYF. In DNA, the CDR3 is TGTGCCAGCAGCTGGAGGGGTGGGGTAACCTACGAGCAGTACTTC.

CDR3 amino acids: CASSSGGSLRDEQFF. As DNA, the CDR3 is TGTGCCAGCAGCTCTGGCGGGAGTTTACGAGATGAGCAGTTCTTC. This sequence joins TRBV9 and TRBJ2-1; 7 bases are a match to TRBD2. The V segment lost 4 bases and the J segment 8 bases; nucleotides outside the gene matches: 12. Germline V gene data show CDR1 as SGDLS and CDR2 as YYNGEE. The CDR3 contains 15 residues. The full variable domain, its missing parts supplied by reference TRBV9 and TRBJ2-1, is DSGVTQTPKHLITATGQRVTLRCSPRSGDLSVYWYQQSLDQGLQFLIQYYNGEERAKGNILERFSAQQFPDLHSELNLSSLELGDSALYFCASSSGGSLRDEQFFGPGTRLTVL.

V usage is TRBV19 and J usage is TRBJ2-7, with TRBD2 matching over 8 bases. Trimming removed 5 bases from V and 0 bases from J; junction bases left unmatched: 12. This CDR3 is 17 amino acids long. Germline V CDR1 and CDR2: LNHDA, SQIVND (reference sequence). CDR3 sequence (DNA): TGTGCCAGTAGTCCATGGGCTAGCGGGCCTAGCTCCTACGAGCAGTACTTC. The encoded protein is CASSPWASGPSSYEQYF.

This clone was found a few times. V is TRBV5-6 and J is TRBJ2-1; D gene ambiguous. V shed 4 bases and J shed 4 bases, with 15 bases lying between them. The CDR3 sequence is 15 residues long. Germline V gene sequence: CDR1 SGHDT, CDR2 YYEEEE. The chain's CDR3 is CASSPINFDYNEQFF. The CDR3 DNA is TGTGCCAGCAGCCCTATTAATTTTGATTACAATGAGCAGTTCTTC.

The V and J genes are TRBV10-1 and TRBJ2-1; 7 bases agree with TRBD2. The CDR3 extends over 14 amino acids. The trim removed 3 bases at V and 6 bases at J, leaving 5 bases unmatched. Germline CDR1 reads WNHNN; CDR2 reads SYGVQD (reference sequence). Written as DNA, the CDR3 is TGCGCCAGCAGTGATCCAACGGGGGGCAATGAGCAGTTCTTC. Encoded protein: CASSDPTGGNEQFF.

The V gene is TRBV19, the J gene TRBJ2-3, with D perhaps matching TRBD1 (6 bases). CDR3 length: 14 amino acids. The V and J ends lost 7 bases and 0 bases respectively, with 11 bases between them. Germline lookup yields CDR1 LNHDA and CDR2 SQIVND (reference sequence). CDR3 sequence reads: CASKRTVSTDTQYF. The CDR3 nucleotides are TGTGCCAGTAAAAGGACAGTTAGCACAGATACGCAGTATTTT.

This rearrangement joins TRBV5-1 to TRBJ1-4, with TRBD1 matching over 7 bases. This CDR3 spans 14 amino acids. From germline, CDR1 is SGHRS and CDR2 YFSETQ. The junction had 3 bases not matched to a gene; V was cut back by 3 bases and J by 4 bases. Here the CDR3 reads CASSWGQFNEKLFF. CDR3 nucleotide sequence: TGCGCCAGCAGCTGGGGACAGTTTAATGAAAAACTGTTTTTT.

This clone was counted once. The chain uses TRBV7-9 and TRBJ2-1; D may be TRBD2 (5 bases). Trimming removed 5 bases at V and 5 bases at J, with 16 bases between. Germline loops: CDR1 SEHNR, CDR2 FQNEAQ (reference sequence). The CDR3 sequence is 15 residues long. The CDR3 sequence: CASSPGVSPNNEQFF. CDR3 DNA: TGTGCCAGCAGCCCCGGGGTTTCCCCAAACAATGAGCAGTTCTTC.